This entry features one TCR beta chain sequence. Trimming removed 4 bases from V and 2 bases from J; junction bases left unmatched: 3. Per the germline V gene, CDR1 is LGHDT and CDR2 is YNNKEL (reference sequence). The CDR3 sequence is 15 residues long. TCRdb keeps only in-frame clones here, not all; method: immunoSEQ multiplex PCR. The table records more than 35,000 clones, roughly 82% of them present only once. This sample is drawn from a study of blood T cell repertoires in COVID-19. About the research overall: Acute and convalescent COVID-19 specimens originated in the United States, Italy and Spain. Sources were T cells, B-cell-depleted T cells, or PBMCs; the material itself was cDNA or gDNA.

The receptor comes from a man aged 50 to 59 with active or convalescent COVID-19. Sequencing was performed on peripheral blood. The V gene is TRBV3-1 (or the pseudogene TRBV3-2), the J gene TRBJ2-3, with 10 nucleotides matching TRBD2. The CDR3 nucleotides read TGTGCCAGCAGCCGGACTAGCGGCCTCACAGATACGCAGTATTTT. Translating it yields CASSRTSGLTDTQYF.